What follows are 30 T cell receptor beta chains derived from one specimen sequenced in a study of technical replicates of blood from several donors. Profiled with immunoSEQ multiplex PCR; TCRdb holds only in-frame clones, not every one. The data contain over 55,000 clones, roughly 97% of them singletons. Sequences were obtained from T cells isolated from PBMCs. These receptors were obtained from a human donor in good health.

This clone came up once. The chain uses TRBV28 and TRBJ1-5; the D is unclear. The germline CDR1 and CDR2 sequences are MDHEN and SYDVKM. Trimming left V 2 bases short and J 0 bases short, with 5 bases between. This CDR3 has 14 residues. The DNA for the CDR3 is TGTGCCAGCAGTTTAATAGATAGCAATCAGCCCCAGCATTTT. Its translation: CASSLIDSNQPQHF.

The genes are TRBV6-5 and TRBJ2-3, with no clear D. The V gene lost 0 bases and the J gene lost 2 bases, with 6 bases spanning the gap. This CDR3 spans 14 amino acids. Germline V lookup: CDR1 MNHEY, CDR2 SVGAGI. The CDR3 region is CASSYSETTDTQYF. Here the CDR3 DNA reads TGTGCCAGCAGTTACTCGGAGACCACAGATACGCAGTATTTT.

The chain links TRBV7-9 to TRBJ2-1; D not resolved. This CDR3 contains 12 residues. Trimming took 2 bases from V and 6 from J, leaving 5 bases between them. Germline CDR1 is SEHNR and CDR2 is FQNEAQ (reference sequence). Here the CDR3 reads CASSLILNEQFF. Here the CDR3 DNA reads TGTGCCAGCAGCTTAATTCTCAATGAGCAGTTCTTC.

The V call is TRBV19, the J call TRBJ2-1; D uncertain. The ends were cut back, 3 bases at V and 2 bases at J, with 8 bases in the middle. Germline V gene lookup returns CDR1 LNHDA and CDR2 SQIVND (reference sequence). The CDR3 spans 14 residues. As DNA, the CDR3 is TGTGCCAGTAGTATGGTGGTAGCCTACAATGAGCAGTTCTTC. This sequence encodes CASSMVVAYNEQFF.

This chain uses TRBV5-1 with TRBJ2-3; 7 nucleotides line up with TRBD2. The CDR3 has 15 amino acids. In germline, CDR1 is SGHRS, CDR2 YFSETQ. Trimming at V came to 0 bases and at J to 1 base, leaving 2 bases not matched to a gene. CDR3 in amino acids: CASSLGLAGTDTQYF. CDR3 DNA sequence: TGCGCCAGCAGCTTGGGCCTAGCGGGCACAGATACGCAGTATTTT.

The rearrangement joins TRBV28 to TRBJ2-3, with TRBD2 identical over 10 bases. The CDR3 totals 15 residues. With 8 bases clipped from V and 2 bases from J, the junction kept 7 bases outside the gene matches. Per germline, CDR1 MDHEN and CDR2 SYDVKM. In DNA, the CDR3 is TGTGCCAGCGCTCCAGCGGGAGGGGTCACAGATACGCAGTATTTT. Its translation is CASAPAGGVTDTQYF.

This chain joins TRBV28 and TRBJ2-5; tentative D call: TRBD1 (5 bases). Trimming pared 5 bases from V and 6 bases from J, leaving 22 bases between. Looked up from germline, CDR1 is MDHEN and CDR2 is SYDVKM. CDR3 length: 16 residues. The CDR3 is CASSRNRFEEEKTQYF. The CDR3 nucleotides read TGTGCCAGCAGTAGAAACAGGTTCGAGGAAGAGAAGACCCAGTACTTC.

The chain joins TRBV5-6 to TRBJ1-3; D not resolved. Deletions cut 2 bases from V and 0 bases from J, with 9 bases between. This CDR3 has 15 amino acids. Germline CDR1 reads SGHDT; CDR2 reads YYEEEE. CDR3: CASSFPQSSGNTIYF. As DNA, the CDR3 is TGTGCCAGCAGCTTCCCACAAAGCTCTGGAAACACCATATATTTT.

This rearrangement joins TRBV4-1 to TRBJ2-1; D might be TRBD2 (6 bases). V was shortened by 1 base and J by 0 bases, with 13 bases between the two germline ends. The CDR3 is 17 residues long. Germline CDR1 and CDR2: MGHRA and YSYEKL. In DNA, the CDR3 is TGCGCCAGCAGCCAAGTTGTAGCGGTCGACTCCTACAATGAGCAGTTCTTC. It translates to CASSQVVAVDSYNEQFF.

This clone was counted a single time. V and J are TRBV6-1 and TRBJ2-2; D is perhaps TRBD1 (6 bases). Germline V gene lookup returns CDR1 MNHNS and CDR2 SASEGT. The CDR3 has 14 amino acids. Trimming pared 6 bases from V and 5 bases from J, leaving 13 bases between. This chain's CDR3 is CASRPTGNTGELFF. The CDR3, as DNA: TGTGCCAGCAGACCCACAGGGAATACCGGGGAGCTGTTTTTT.

This clone is a singleton in its sample. The rearrangement uses TRBV5-1 and TRBJ2-1; D perhaps matches TRBD1 (6 bases). Germline V gives CDR1 SGHRS, CDR2 YFSETQ. The CDR3 loop spans 15 amino acids. The V gene lost 4 bases and the J gene lost 1 base, with 12 bases spanning the gap. The CDR3 DNA reads as TGCGCCAGCAGCCGCTACAGGGAGTCCTACAATGAGCAGTTCTTC. This translates into CASSRYRESYNEQFF.

The gene calls are TRBV5-1 and TRBJ2-7; the D is unclear. Trimming left V 0 bases short and J 1 base short, with 11 bases between. CDR3 length equals 15 residues. Germline V gene data show CDR1 as SGHRS and CDR2 as YFSETQ. As DNA, the CDR3 is TGCGCCAGCAGCTTGGAAATCGGGTCTTCCTACGAGCAGTACTTC. This encodes CASSLEIGSSYEQYF.

The chain uses TRBV4-2 and TRBJ2-1; D uncertain. CDR1 is LGHNA and CDR2 is YNFKEQ in the germline V gene. The CDR3 loop spans 17 amino acids. The V end lost 0 bases, the J end lost 2 bases, and 14 bases lay between the germline ends. The CDR3 coding sequence is TGTGCCAGCAGCCAAGAATTCCAAACTGGTACCTACAATGAGCAGTTCTTC. Its translation is CASSQEFQTGTYNEQFF.

The chain uses TRBV11-1 and TRBJ1-3, with D uncertain. CDR1 is SGHAT and CDR2 is FQDESV in the germline V gene (reference sequence). CDR3 length: 13 residues. With 5 bases removed from V and 3 bases from J, the gap between germline ends came to 8 bases. CDR3 amino acids: CASSPSGGNTIYF. DNA of the CDR3: TGTGCCAGCAGCCCGTCGGGTGGAAACACCATATATTTT.

In nucleotides, the CDR3 is TGTGCCAGTAAAGGCCCCAGGGAAGGCGGCACTGAAGCTTTCTTT. This sequence encodes CASKGPREGGTEAFF. This chain links TRBV19 with TRBJ1-1; TRBD1 is a possible D gene (5 bases). Per the germline V gene, CDR1 is LNHDA and CDR2 is SQIVND (reference sequence). This CDR3 is built from 15 residues. The V gene lost 7 bases and the J gene lost 4 bases, with 19 bases spanning the gap.

The CDR3 bases are TGTGCCAGCAGTGAAGTGGCGGGACAGCCCCAGCATTTT. Its protein is CASSEVAGQPQHF. The V and J genes are TRBV25-1 and TRBJ1-5; no reliable D call. CDR3 length equals 13 residues. The V gene's germline CDR1 is MGHDK and CDR2 SYGVNS. V was shortened by 2 bases and J by 7 bases, with 9 bases between the two germline ends. The complete variable domain, with remaining parts taken from reference TRBV25-1 and TRBJ1-5, reads EADIYQTPRYLVIGTGKKITLECSQTMGHDKMYWYQQDPGMELHLIHYSYGVNSTEKGDLSSESTVSRIRTEHFPLTLESARPSHTSQYLCASSEVAGQPQHFGDGTRLSIL.

The rearrangement links TRBV11-2 to TRBJ1-3, with D maybe TRBD1 (5 bases). This CDR3 has 13 residues. The V gene's germline CDR1 is SGHAT and CDR2 FQNNGV. The V gene lost 2 bases and the J gene lost 6 bases, with 8 bases spanning the gap. CDR3: CASSLQGTNTIYF. DNA of the CDR3: TGTGCCAGCAGCTTACAGGGTACAAACACCATATATTTT.

The gene calls are TRBV7-9 and TRBJ2-7; 7 nucleotides align to TRBD1. Trimming cost V 7 bases and J 5 bases; bases outside gene matches: 5. The germline CDR1 and CDR2 sequences are SEHNR and FQNEAQ (reference sequence). The CDR3 is 12 amino acids. CDR3 in amino acids: CASTTGYNEQYF. The CDR3 bases are TGTGCCAGCACGACAGGGTACAACGAGCAGTACTTC.

The chain couples TRBV15 to TRBJ1-1, with TRBD1 as a possible D gene (5 bases). With 0 bases removed from V and 3 bases from J, the gap between germline ends came to 14 bases. This CDR3 has 16 residues. Looked up from germline, CDR1 is LNHNV and CDR2 is YYDKDF (reference sequence). CDR3 nucleotides: TGTGCCACCAGCAGAGATAGTTTGCAGGGCGACACTGAAGCTTTCTTT. Amino acid sequence: CATSRDSLQGDTEAFF.

This chain links TRBV12-1 with TRBJ1-2; the table's D call, TRBD1, was not checked against the DNA. TRBV12-1 counts as a pseudogene. The CDR3 covers 17 residues. The CDR3 nucleotides are TGTGCCAGCATCCAAAAACCCAGGGGAACGATGGACTATGGCTACACCTTC. Translating gives CASIQKPRGTMDYGYTF.

This chain uses TRBV19 with TRBJ2-3; 11 nucleotides line up with TRBD2. Germline V CDR1 and CDR2: LNHDA, SQIVND (reference sequence). Trimming cost V 8 bases and J 3 bases; bases outside gene matches: 4. The CDR3 covers 14 residues. CDR3 nucleotide sequence: TGTGCCAGTCAAGTAGCGGGGGGGACAGATACGCAGTATTTT. This translates into CASQVAGGTDTQYF. Supplemented by reference TRBV19 and TRBJ2-3, the full variable domain reads DGGITQSPKYLFRKEGQNVTLSCEQNLNHDAMYWYRQDPGQGLRLIYYSQIVNDFQKGDIAEGYSVSREKKESFPLTVTSAQKNPTAFYLCASQVAGGTDTQYFGPGTRLTVL.

The chain is built from TRBV29-1 and TRBJ1-2; unclear D gene. V was pared by 5 bases and J by 0 bases, with 7 bases between. This CDR3 has 12 amino acids. Per the germline V gene, CDR1 is SQVTM and CDR2 is ANQGSEA. DNA for the CDR3: TGCAGCGTTATCAGGCCTAACTATGGCTACACCTTC. Its translation: CSVIRPNYGYTF.

DNA for the CDR3: TGCGCCAGCAGCTATACGAACACCGGGGAGCTGTTTTTT. Translating gives CASSYTNTGELFF. V gene TRBV5-1 combines with J gene TRBJ2-2, with unresolved D. Trimming removed 3 bases from V and 0 bases from J, with 3 bases in between. Germline V gives CDR1 SGHRS, CDR2 YFSETQ. This CDR3 comprises 13 residues. Drawing the rest from reference TRBV5-1 and TRBJ2-2, the complete variable domain is KAGVTQTPRYLIKTRGQQVTLSCSPISGHRSVSWYQQTPGQGLQFLFEYFSETQRNKGNFPGRFSGRQFSNSRSEMNVSTLELGDSALYLCASSYTNTGELFFGEGSRLTVL.

The chain employs TRBV28 and TRBJ2-7; D might be TRBD2 (6 bases). Germline V gives CDR1 MDHEN, CDR2 SYDVKM. The V gene lost 10 bases and the J gene lost 1 base, with 14 bases spanning the gap. There are 13 residues in the CDR3. The CDR3 protein is CATFGGPSYEQYF. CDR3 coding DNA: TGTGCCACCTTCGGGGGTCCTTCCTACGAGCAGTACTTC.

This chain joins TRBV4-1 and TRBJ2-7; TRBD2 matches at 14 bases. Germline CDR1 is MGHRA and CDR2 is YSYEKL. Germline trimming cut 1 base from V and 11 bases from J; bases unmatched to any gene: 7. This CDR3 has 15 residues. The CDR3 protein is CASSQGTGLAGVKYF. The CDR3 DNA is TGCGCCAGCAGCCAAGGAACGGGACTAGCGGGAGTCAAGTACTTC.

The gene calls are TRBV9 and TRBJ2-3, with 9 bases identical to TRBD2. The germline gives CDR1 SGDLS, CDR2 YYNGEE. The CDR3 length is 16 residues. V lost 1 base to trimming and J lost 4 bases; unmatched junction nucleotides: 7. Here the CDR3 DNA reads TGTGCCAGCAGCGTAATGGGCGGGAGGGCCTCAGATACGCAGTATTTT. Protein product: CASSVMGGRASDTQYF.

The rearrangement joins TRBV21-1 to TRBJ2-2; the DNA was not used to check the table's D call, TRBD2. TRBV21-1 is classified as a pseudogene. The CDR3 contains 18 residues. The CDR3 region is CASSLREGPSNNTGELFF. For the CDR3, the DNA is TGTGCCAGCAGCCTCCGGGAAGGGCCGAGCAACAACACCGGGGAGCTGTTTTTT.

This chain uses TRBV4-1 with TRBJ2-3; TRBD2 agrees at 11 bases. Germline V gene sequence: CDR1 MGHRA, CDR2 YSYEKL. The CDR3 contains 18 residues. Trimming took 0 bases from V and 2 from J; bases not matched to a gene: 7. The CDR3 is CASSQEPSTSGNTDTQYF. CDR3 in DNA: TGCGCCAGCAGCCAAGAACCATCGACTAGCGGGAACACAGATACGCAGTATTTT.

The gene calls are TRBV5-1 and TRBJ1-4; 7 bases fit TRBD1. From germline, CDR1 is SGHRS and CDR2 YFSETQ. The CDR3 is 14 residues long. The junction had 5 bases not matched to a gene; V was cut back by 3 bases and J by 6 bases. The CDR3 here is CASSSRGQDEKLFF. CDR3 bases: TGCGCCAGCAGCTCACGTGGACAGGATGAAAAACTGTTTTTT.

J is TRBJ2-5 and V is TRBV9; D unclear. Trimming shortened V by 3 bases and J by 3 bases, and 3 bases separated the two germline ends. Germline CDR1 reads SGDLS; CDR2 reads YYNGEE. The CDR3 spans 11 residues. CDR3 DNA: TGTGCCAGCAGCGCAGAAGAGACCCAGTACTTC. Translating it yields CASSAEETQYF.